This T cell receptor (beta chain) was identified during a study of tumor-infiltrating lymphocytes in primary liver carcinoma. Across the whole study: The patients included men and women who were aged 30 to 69 years.

Study results and caveats: Tumor top-250-clone fraction significantly exceeded that of blood (p = 0.039). Overlap in tumor-adjacent and tumor-blood pairs fell below that of tumor region pairs.

This CDR3 contains 17 residues. Germline CDR1 and CDR2: SGHAT and FQNNGV. Priming with a constant-region primer yielded TCR beta cDNA from roughly 0.45 ug total RNA. A slightly modified ARM-PCR protocol with three nested multiplex PCR rounds produced these TCR beta libraries. For approximately 11 cycles apiece, the opening two PCR rounds ran with TRBV1-TRBV30 forward primers and a C-beta reverse primer. TCRdb passed the multiplex PCR reads through MiXCR, listing each CDR3 protein once. The sample yields around 54,000 distinct CDR3 sequences, roughly 77% seen once. Co-extraction of RNA and DNA was performed on about 19-30 mg of unsorted bulk tissue. Resecting the tumor surgically was how the patients' primary liver carcinoma was treated. Details on this clonotype: What it binds is not known. Its ends do not fully match the called genes, so a read error is possible.

The chain combines TRBV11-2 with TRBJ2-7, with 9 bases identical to TRBD1. The specimen was liver tumor tissue from sampling region 2. Subset noted: tumor region T2, inferior pole. The receptor was isolated from a man aged 35-49 years with primary liver carcinoma and hepatitis B virus infection. CDR3 residues: CASSIDPPGQGRYEQCF. In nucleotides, the CDR3 is TGTGCCAGCAGCATCGATCCGCCGGGACAGGGACGCTACGAGCAGTGCTTC.